This T cell receptor beta chain originates from a study of beta chain features in type 1 diabetes listed by TCRdb under 2018. Regarding the research as a whole: Mean age, gender distribution, total cell number and subset yield did not differ between patients and healthy donors. A total of roughly 100 million sorted cells were examined across all samples, and a strong correlation was observed between cell number per subset and RNA yield. In the study, TCRB repertoires of sorted circulating CD4+ T cell subsets from recently diagnosed type 1 diabetes patients were compared with those of matched healthy donors. Naive and central memory subsets were obtained from all 30 or so donors, but regulatory and stem cell-like memory subsets were isolated from only 8 patients and roughly 8 healthy donors. Broad study findings and their caveats: Naive, central memory and regulatory TCRB repertoires appeared more similar among patients than among healthy donors. Only small numbers of individuals were included in the HLA sub-analyses, which left unresolved whether HLA type had any influence on TCRB rearrangement. Fewer insertions and more nucleotide deletions at VDJ recombination sites were observed in patients with type 1 diabetes, implying thymic rearrangement abnormalities. Type 1 diabetes patients showed a moderate but significant shortening of TCRB CDR3 length in all four CD4+ subsets. PCR may preferentially amplify shorter templates, but because patient and control samples were amplified and corrected together, any resulting skew would affect both groups equally. Because cDNA was sequenced instead of genomic DNA, activated cells with high expression could be over-represented, although the groups did not differ in activation or CD3 levels.

V gives up 8 bases and J gives up 0 bases, and the segment between their germline ends measures 8 bases. The CDR3 holds 13 amino acids from the cysteine to the phenylalanine. Solely the CDR3 DNA is kept, with 39 bases framed from the first base. The germline V gene sets CDR1 to MNHEY and CDR2 to SVGAGI. This clone was seen a handful of times. Its antigen is unknown. No much larger clone is present one base from it, and per-base qualities are unavailable. The entire isolated RNA was reverse transcribed using the High Capacity cDNA Reverse Transcription Kit, and thus expressed TCRB transcripts were sequenced. Deep immunoSEQ sequencing was performed on naive, central memory and regulatory T cell samples, with an average of roughly 3.6 million total reads per sample. Sorted cells were lysed in RLT buffer, and RNA was extracted using DNase-treated RNeasy Micro or Mini kits according to cell number. Each cell subset was processed on its own to prevent cross-contamination, while patient and healthy donor samples were processed together. The immunoSEQ multiplex PCR was used to amplify TCRB sequences from cDNA, generating 87-bp fragments that spanned the CDR3 region. Sequencing of the amplicons was done on the Illumina HiSeq platform. Processing in the source paper ran as follows. Synthetic template baselines were used to correct PCR bias computationally, reads within Hamming distance 2 were collapsed, and singletons that could not be merged were discarded. By aligning reads against IMGT, V, D and J genes, CDR3 length, and insertions or deletions at six rearrangement sites were assigned. Within each subset, clonotype counts were normalized to sorted cell number, and only after that were true diversity and Gini coefficients computed with the tcR R package. The overlap coefficient, calculated on TCRB nucleotide sequences, was used to measure repertoire sharing. Out-of-frame TCRB sequences from naive cells were analyzed as a proxy for the pre-selection repertoire. The clones in this table, taken by TCRdb from immuneACCESS, are in-frame only. Not every clone is retained; where verified, under half of the shortfall comes from an unresolved V gene, and the cause of the rest is unknown. The V and J calls and clone size are taken from that table; D and trimming were inferred from the DNA. The sample includes some 290,000 clones, with about 24% observed a single time. The top ten constitute more than 0.009% of the sample.

Each donor gave one peripheral blood draw, approximately 0.11 L on average, collected into heparinised tubes. A BD FACSAria II was used to sort naive, central memory, regulatory and stem cell-like memory CD4+ T cells with a panel that included CD45RO, CCR7, CD25, CD127, CD95 and CD27. All sorted populations exceeded 95% purity. PBMCs were isolated right away by Lymphoprep density gradient centrifugation and were stained directly, without culture. To minimize batch effects, samples were stained and sorted in pairs, one healthy donor with one patient per experiment. Material for sequencing was naive CD4+ T cells from blood. The sample's cell subset or site label, in plain terms: true naive CD4+ T cells. The sequence was collected from a woman aged 30 to 39 with type 1 diabetes. The rearranged segments are TRBV6-5 and TRBJ2-1, with a weak D call of TRBD1 (5 bases match). For the CDR3, the sequence is CASRRDSYNEQFF. In nucleotide form, the sequence is TGTGCCAGCCGCAGGGACTCCTACAATGAGCAGTTCTTC.